The TCR beta chain described here comes from a study of blood T cells in healthy people across ages (dated by TCRdb to between 2014 and 2017). About the investigation overall: Template switching captured roughly one uniquely barcoded TCR beta cDNA molecule per two T cells in model experiments. Two additional independent replicas of 1 million unique cDNA reads from the same blood draw were analyzed for two donors (one aged 18 to 30 and one aged 80 or older). The study measured age-related changes in TCR beta repertoire diversity using deep sequencing normalized with unique cDNA molecular identifiers. To avoid experimental bias, donors of different ages were randomly spread across the sequencing lanes. The donors were split into four age groups: young (average around 15 years), middle-aged (around 40), aged (more than 60) and long-lived (under 85).

The investigation overall reported the following: Total diversity estimates from one million sequenced T cells were considered lower bounds and underestimates. As age increased, observed TCR beta diversity per million T cells dropped in a roughly linear way, and a significant reduction was already evident by age 40. A strong correlation was found between observed TCR beta diversity and the percentage of naive T cells measured by flow cytometry. Donor CMV infection status was unknown, potentially confounding age-related changes in expanded clonotypes. Because profiling used bulk unsorted PBMCs, naive and antigen-experienced compartments could not be compared conclusively. Compared with the aged group, the long-lived group had more naive CD4+ T cells, fewer expanded clones and increased TCR diversity, suggesting age selection.

The approximately 39 donors, aged roughly 6 to 95 years, were systemically healthy Caucasian individuals from Russia. Each donor gave about 9.8 milliliters of peripheral blood, drawn into EDTA-treated Vacutainer tubes. Ficoll-Paque density-gradient centrifugation was used to isolate PBMCs, with at least 6 million per sample. Total RNA, at least 6 micrograms per sample, was extracted from PBMCs with Trizol reagent. Naive CD45RAhigh/CD27high T cell percentages were measured by flow cytometry on a PBMC aliquot from every donor. This clonotype was picked up many times. Its target antigen remains unknown. Base qualities are missing; no much larger clone stands one base away. The library came from 5' RACE. TCRdb records Illumina HiSeq 2500 as the sequencer. A second PCR of roughly 7 to 12 cycles was performed with a sample-barcoded 5' primer and a J-beta primer mix. A template-switch 5' adaptor carrying 12 random nucleotides introduced a unique molecular identifier onto each TCR beta cDNA molecule. At least 2.5 million CDR3-containing paired-end reads were obtained from each sample. The Mint cDNA synthesis kit, primed by a TRBC-specific oligonucleotide, was used to synthesize first-strand cDNA from all RNA. After uracil-DNA glycosylase treatment, a first 18-cycle PCR used universal primers M1SS and BC2_uni_R on all cDNA. From the authors' description of their analysis: For normalization, 1 million high-quality reads, each with a distinct molecular identifier, were randomly selected from each sample. Instead of being binned into consensus sequences, reads that shared molecular identifiers were thrown out. MiTCR, set to a Q25 quality threshold and the strictest error-elimination algorithm, was used for CDR3 identification, clonotype clustering and error correction. A nonparametric unseen species model with Euler transformation was used to estimate a lower bound on total TCR beta diversity. TCRdb reprocessing: public reads trimmed at Q25 with fastp, clones called with MiXCR, in-frame beta chains kept. Every entry covers one CDR3 protein and lists the most common genes and DNA from its rows. The V and J calls follow TCRdb's processing rather than the paper's. Within this sample are about 1.5 million distinct CDR3 sequences, with approximately 42% of them counted one time only. Approximately 4% of the sample belongs to the ten largest clones.

There are 14 amino acids in the CDR3, from cysteine to phenylalanine inclusive. Left in the record is the CDR3 DNA by itself, 42 bases read in frame from the first base. CDR1 and CDR2 are drawn from the germline V gene: SGHTA, FQGNSA. Sequences were obtained from blood. This receptor was obtained from a woman between 18 and 29 years old in good health. The V and J segments used are TRBV7-2 and TRBJ2-1, with no confidently assigned D gene. The DNA end is more similar to TRBJ2-7, so the J call may be wrong. The CDR3 in this case is CASSLYSSYNEQYF. The DNA sequence reads TGTGCCAGCAGCTTATACAGCTCCTACAATGAGCAGTACTTC.